This TCR beta chain originates from a study of T-cell memory formation after mild COVID-19. TCRdb reprocessed the 5' RACE reads with MiXCR, giving one entry per CDR3 protein. The table shows 220,000 or so distinct CDR3 sequences, with around 9.1% occurring only once. This CDR3 region has 14 residues. V lost 3 bases, J lost 8 bases, and 9 bases stayed unmatched. Germline lookup yields CDR1 MDHEN and CDR2 SYDVKM. The chain couples TRBV28 to TRBJ1-2; TRBD1 aligns across 7 bases. This clonotype was sampled from a man younger than 35 who had mild COVID-19 (a few samples of this study predate the infection). Cell type and time point are not known. Sample: PBMCs or a T cell subset sorted from them (not recorded which). The CDR3 loop reads CASSFLDRKGGYTF. The CDR3 region has the DNA TGTGCCAGCAGTTTCCTGGACAGGAAAGGCGGCTACACCTTC.